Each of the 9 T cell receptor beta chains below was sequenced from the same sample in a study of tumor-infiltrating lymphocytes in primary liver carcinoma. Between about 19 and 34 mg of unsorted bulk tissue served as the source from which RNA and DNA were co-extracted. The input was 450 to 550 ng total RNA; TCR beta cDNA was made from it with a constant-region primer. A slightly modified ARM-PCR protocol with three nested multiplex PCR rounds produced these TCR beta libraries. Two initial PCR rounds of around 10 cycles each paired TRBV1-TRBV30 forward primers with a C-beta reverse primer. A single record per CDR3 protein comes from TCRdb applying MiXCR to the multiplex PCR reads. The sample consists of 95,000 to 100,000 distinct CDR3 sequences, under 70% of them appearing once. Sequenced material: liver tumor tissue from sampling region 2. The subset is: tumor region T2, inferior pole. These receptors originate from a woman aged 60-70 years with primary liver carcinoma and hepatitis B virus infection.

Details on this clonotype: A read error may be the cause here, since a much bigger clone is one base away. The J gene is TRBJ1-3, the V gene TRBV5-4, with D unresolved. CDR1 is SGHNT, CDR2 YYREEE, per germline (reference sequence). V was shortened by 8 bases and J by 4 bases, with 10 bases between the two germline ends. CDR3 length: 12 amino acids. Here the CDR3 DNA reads TGTGCCAGAAGCCTTCCGGGAAACACCATATATTTT. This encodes CARSLPGNTIYF.

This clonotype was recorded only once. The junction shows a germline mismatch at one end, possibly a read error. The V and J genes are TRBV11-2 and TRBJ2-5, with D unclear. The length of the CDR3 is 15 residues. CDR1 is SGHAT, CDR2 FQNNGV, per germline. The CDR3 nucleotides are TGTGCCAGCAGCTTAAGGCCTGCGGAACGAGAGACCCGGTACTTC. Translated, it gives CASSLRPAERETRYF.

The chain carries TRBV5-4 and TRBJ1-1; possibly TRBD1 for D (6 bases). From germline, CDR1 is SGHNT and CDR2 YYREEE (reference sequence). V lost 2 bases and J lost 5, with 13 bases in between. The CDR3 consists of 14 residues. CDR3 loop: CASSFDRYRTEAFF. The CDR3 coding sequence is TGTGCCAGCAGCTTTGACAGGTATAGGACTGAAGCTTTCTTT.

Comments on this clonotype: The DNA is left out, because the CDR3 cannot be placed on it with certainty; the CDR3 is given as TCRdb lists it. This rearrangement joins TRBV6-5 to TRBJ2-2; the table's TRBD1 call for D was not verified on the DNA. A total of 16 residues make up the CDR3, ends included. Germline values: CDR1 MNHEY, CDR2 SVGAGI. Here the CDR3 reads CASSYSWAGGAGELVF.

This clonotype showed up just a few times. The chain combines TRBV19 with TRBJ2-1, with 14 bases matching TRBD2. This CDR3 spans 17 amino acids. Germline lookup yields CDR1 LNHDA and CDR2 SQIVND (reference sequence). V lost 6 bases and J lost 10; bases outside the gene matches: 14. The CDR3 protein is CASRPRPGLAGAVEQFF. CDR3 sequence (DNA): TGTGCCAGTAGACCTCGACCGGGACTAGCGGGAGCGGTCGAGCAGTTCTTC.

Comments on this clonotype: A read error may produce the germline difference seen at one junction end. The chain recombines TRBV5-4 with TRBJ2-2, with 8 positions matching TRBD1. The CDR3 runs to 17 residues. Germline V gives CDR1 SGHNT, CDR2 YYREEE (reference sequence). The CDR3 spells CASSSTETGDSGGELFF. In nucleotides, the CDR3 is TGTGCTAGCAGTTCCACCGAGACAGGGGACTCGGGCGGGGAGCTGTTTTTT.

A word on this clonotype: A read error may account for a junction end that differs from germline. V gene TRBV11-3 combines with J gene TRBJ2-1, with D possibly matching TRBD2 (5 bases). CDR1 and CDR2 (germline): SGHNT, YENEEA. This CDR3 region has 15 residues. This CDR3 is CTSSLEIGGLNEQFF. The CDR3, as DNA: TGTACCAGCAGCTTAGAGATTGGCGGGCTGAATGAGCAGTTCTTC.

CDR3 protein: CASSPGTGGDESYF. CDR3 DNA: TGTGCCAGCAGCCCCGGGACAGGGGGCGACGAGTCGTACTTC. The chain has TRBV6-2 or TRBV6-3 and TRBJ2-7; 12 bases match TRBD1. Germline CDR1 and CDR2: MNHEY and SVGEGT. Trimming took 6 bases from V and 12 from J; bases not matched to a gene: 12. The CDR3 consists of 14 residues.

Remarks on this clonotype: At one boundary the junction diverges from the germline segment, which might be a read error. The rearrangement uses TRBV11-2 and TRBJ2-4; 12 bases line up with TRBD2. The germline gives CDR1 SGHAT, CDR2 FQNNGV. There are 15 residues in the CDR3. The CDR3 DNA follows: TGTGCCAACAGCTCCCAACTAGCGGGAGGTAACATTCAGTACTTC. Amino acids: CANSSQLAGGNIQYF.